Each of the 20 T cell receptor beta chains below was sequenced from the same sample in a study of blood T cells in healthy people across ages. Through a sample-barcoded 5' primer and a J-beta primer mix, a second PCR was run for 7 to 11 cycles. TCRdb independently ran MiXCR on the 5' RACE reads; one entry per CDR3 protein. This table holds about 620,000 distinct CDR3 sequences, roughly 21% found once. Sequences were obtained from blood. The receptor source for this set is a man aged 70 or older in good health.

The chain combines TRBV2 with TRBJ1-4; D is possibly TRBD1 (5 bases). Germline CDR1 is SNHLY and CDR2 is FYNNEI. CDR3 length equals 13 residues. V lost 11 bases and J 5 bases, leaving 15 bases between the germline ends. DNA of the CDR3: TGTGCCTCCGAAAACAGGCAGAATGAAAAACTGTTTTTT. It specifies CASENRQNEKLFF.

This clonotype was found many times. V is TRBV2 and J is TRBJ2-1; 10 bases are shared with TRBD1. Germline V gene lookup returns CDR1 SNHLY and CDR2 FYNNEI. V was clipped by 4 bases and J by 1 base; unmatched bases: 1. The CDR3 has 15 residues. The CDR3 region has the DNA TGTGCCAGCAGTGGGGGACAGGGGTCCTACAATGAGCAGTTCTTC. It codes for CASSGGQGSYNEQFF.

This clonotype has ten or more counts. The genes are TRBV29-1 and TRBJ1-1, with 7 bases fitting TRBD1. The V and J ends lost 5 bases and 2 bases, in that order; junction bases with no gene match: 8. CDR3 length: 14 residues. The germline V gene encodes CDR1 SQVTM and CDR2 ANQGSEA. The CDR3 spells CSVYRGGVNTEAFF. CDR3 DNA: TGCAGCGTTTACAGGGGAGGGGTAAACACTGAAGCTTTCTTT.

The chain couples TRBV5-1 to TRBJ2-4, with TRBD1 matching 8 bases. V was pared by 3 bases and J by 8 bases, with 7 bases of the junction left unmatched. Germline CDR1 and CDR2: SGHRS and YFSETQ. The length of the CDR3 is 14 residues. The CDR3 is CASSSRQGSDIQYF. The CDR3 bases are TGCGCCAGCAGCTCCCGACAGGGGTCGGACATTCAGTACTTC.

The rearrangement links TRBV12-3 or TRBV12-4 to TRBJ2-1; D remains unclear. Trimming left V 5 bases short and J 5 bases short, with 10 bases between. This CDR3 has 13 residues. CDR3 DNA: TGTGCCAGCAGTACCCGACTTGACAATGAGCAGTTCTTC. This codes for CASSTRLDNEQFF.

V is TRBV7-9 and J is TRBJ2-3; D is perhaps TRBD2 (6 bases). The germline CDR1 and CDR2 sequences are SEHNR and FQNEAQ (reference sequence). CDR3 length: 16 amino acids. V was shortened by 5 bases and J by 0 bases, with 15 bases between the two germline ends. This CDR3 is CASSLSQGLSTDTQYF. Here the CDR3 DNA reads TGTGCCAGCAGCCTTTCCCAGGGACTTAGCACAGATACGCAGTATTTT. Drawing the rest from reference TRBV7-9 and TRBJ2-3, the complete variable domain is DTGVSQNPRHKITKRGQNVTFRCDPISEHNRLYWYRQTLGQGPEFLTYFQNEAQLEKSRLLSDRFSAERPKGSFSTLEIQRTEQGDSAMYLCASSLSQGLSTDTQYFGPGTRLTVL.

Only a few counts were recorded for this clonotype. This chain connects TRBV6-5 to TRBJ2-3, with no clear D. The CDR3 consists of 17 residues. Germline V gives CDR1 MNHEY, CDR2 SVGAGI. Trimming took 2 bases from V and 0 from J, leaving 15 bases between them. CDR3 in DNA: TGTGCCAGCAGTTACCCTAACACGAGAACTAGCACAGATACGCAGTATTTT. Protein: CASSYPNTRTSTDTQYF.

There are a few counts of this clonotype. The chain is built from TRBV15 and TRBJ1-2, with 7 bases identical to TRBD1. The CDR3 length is 13 residues. J gave up 2 bases and V 5 bases, and 2 bases lay outside the gene matches. CDR1 LNHNV and CDR2 YYDKDF come from the germline V gene (reference sequence). The CDR3 loop reads CATSRDSNYGYTF. The CDR3 nucleotides read TGTGCCACCAGCCGGGACAGCAACTATGGCTACACCTTC. Filled out from reference TRBV15 and TRBJ1-2, the complete variable domain reads DAMVIQNPRYQVTQFGKPVTLSCSQTLNHNVMYWYQQKSSQAPKLLFHYYDKDFNNEADTPDNFQSRRPNTSFCFLDIRSPGLGDTAMYLCATSRDSNYGYTFGSGTRLTVV.

This clonotype was seen repeatedly, ten times or more. The CDR3 region is CASSAVGTSGDTQYF. CDR3 DNA sequence: TGTGCCAGCTCAGCCGTCGGGACTAGCGGGGATACGCAGTATTTT. The rearrangement uses TRBV18 and TRBJ2-3, with TRBD2 matching 12 bases. Germline trimming cut 5 bases from V and 6 bases from J; bases unmatched to any gene: 6. Germline values: CDR1 KGHSH, CDR2 LQKENI. CDR3 length equals 15 residues.

The chain couples TRBV4-1 to TRBJ2-1; D remains ambiguous. Per germline, CDR1 MGHRA and CDR2 YSYEKL. This CDR3 comprises 15 residues. The V gene lost 3 bases and the J gene lost 6 bases, with 15 bases spanning the gap. As DNA, the CDR3 is TGCGCCAGCAGCCACCCCGGGTCTAGGGTCAATGAGCAGTTCTTC. It codes for CASSHPGSRVNEQFF.

The chain uses TRBV28 and TRBJ2-7, with 7 bases fitting TRBD2. Germline lookup yields CDR1 MDHEN and CDR2 SYDVKM. CDR3 length: 14 residues. J gave up 2 bases and V 7 bases, and 8 bases lay outside the gene matches. The CDR3 nucleotides read TGTGCCAGCAAAAGCGGGGTTTTAACCTACGAGCAGTACTTC. This gives the protein CASKSGVLTYEQYF.

This rearrangement joins TRBV5-5 to TRBJ2-5; no reliable D call. The J call may be faulty, since TRBJ2-1 better matches the DNA end. The CDR3 runs to 15 residues. Germline V gives CDR1 SGHKS, CDR2 YYEKEE (reference sequence). CDR3 region: CASSLSASPNNEQFF. The CDR3 nucleotides are TGTGCCAGCAGCTTGTCGGCCTCGCCCAACAATGAGCAGTTCTTC.

The chain joins TRBV6-2 or TRBV6-3 to TRBJ1-1; D is unresolved. V was shortened by 2 bases and J by 1 base, with 5 bases between the two germline ends. The CDR3 extends over 13 amino acids. Germline CDR1 MNHEY, CDR2 SVGEGT. CDR3 nucleotides: TGTGCCAGCAGTTACCTCAAGAACACTGAAGCTTTCTTT. Protein sequence: CASSYLKNTEAFF.

Notes on this clonotype: A read error is likely, as this CDR3 ends without the conserved phenylalanine or tryptophan. The gene calls are TRBV2 and TRBJ2-7; D gene unclear. Germline V lookup: CDR1 SNHLY, CDR2 FYNNEI. V was pared by 4 bases and J by 1 base, with 2 bases between. This CDR3 is built from 11 residues. The CDR3 is CASSGSYEQYL. The CDR3 bases are TGTGCCAGCAGTGGGTCCTACGAGCAGTACCTC.

V is TRBV6-2 or TRBV6-3 and J is TRBJ2-3, with 10 bases fitting TRBD2. This CDR3 contains 17 residues. Germline CDR1 is MNHEY and CDR2 is SVGEGT. The ends lost 4 bases at V and 4 bases at J; junction bases unmatched: 11. The CDR3 protein is CASSSPISGRRADTQYF. CDR3 DNA: TGTGCCAGCAGTTCTCCTATTAGCGGGAGGCGCGCAGATACGCAGTATTTT.

This clonotype has more than one count but fewer than ten. This sequence joins TRBV10-3 and TRBJ2-3; D unresolved. The CDR3 totals 14 residues. The V gene's germline CDR1 is ENHRY and CDR2 SYGVKD. V was pared by 2 bases and J by 4 bases, with 10 bases between. CDR3 protein: CAISEVGSPDTQYF. DNA of the CDR3: TGTGCCATCAGTGAGGTGGGAAGCCCAGATACGCAGTATTTT.

The chain has TRBV19 and TRBJ1-5; 10 bases map to TRBD1. The CDR3 totals 16 residues. Germline assignment: CDR1 LNHDA and CDR2 SQIVND (reference sequence). J was trimmed by 0 bases and V by 4 bases; bases with no gene match: 3. The CDR3: CASSTTGGYSNQPQHF. CDR3 coding DNA: TGTGCCAGTAGTACGACAGGGGGCTATAGCAATCAGCCCCAGCATTTT.

The rearrangement uses TRBV4-2 and TRBJ2-3; maybe TRBD1 (6 bases). Trimming removed 0 bases at V and 4 bases at J, with 11 bases between. CDR3 length equals 15 residues. Germline V gives CDR1 LGHNA, CDR2 YNFKEQ. In nucleotides, the CDR3 is TGTGCCAGCAGCCAAGAACAGGGAGTAGCAGATACGCAGTATTTT. Protein product: CASSQEQGVADTQYF.

V gene TRBV4-2 combines with J gene TRBJ1-2; D is unclear. The CDR3 is 17 residues long. The ends were cut back, 0 bases at V and 4 bases at J, with 18 bases in the middle. Germline V lookup: CDR1 LGHNA, CDR2 YNFKEQ. CDR3 amino acids: CASSQDISRRASYGYTF. The CDR3 DNA reads as TGTGCCAGCAGCCAAGATATTTCCCGAAGGGCAAGCTATGGCTACACCTTC.

As regards this clonotype: A read error may explain this, as a much larger clone is one base away. The chain couples TRBV30 to TRBJ1-2; D might be TRBD1 (6 bases). The CDR3 sequence is 13 residues long. V lost 7 bases and J 8 bases, leaving 20 bases between the germline ends. Germline assignment: CDR1 GTSNPN and CDR2 SVGIG (reference sequence). The CDR3 sequence is CALDRGHRLGYTF. DNA for the CDR3: TGTGCCTTGGACCGGGGGCACCGCCTAGGCTACACCTTC.